One and the same sample provided the 15 T cell receptor beta chains below, sequenced in a study of blood T cells in healthy people across ages. A second PCR of 7 to 11 cycles used a sample-barcoded 5' primer and a J-beta primer mix. TCRdb independently ran MiXCR on the 5' RACE reads; one entry per CDR3 protein. Among around 1.5 million distinct CDR3 sequences listed, 40% to 50% were seen once. Specimen: blood. The receptors were gathered from a young woman in good health.

This rearrangement joins TRBV20-1 to TRBJ2-5; 7 nucleotides agree with TRBD2. The germline CDR1 and CDR2 sequences are DFQATT and SNEGSKA (reference sequence). V shed 3 bases and J 11 bases; nucleotides not matched to a gene: 18. The CDR3 length is 15 residues. This CDR3 reads CSASAGTIWGDEQYF. CDR3 DNA sequence: TGCAGTGCTAGTGCAGGGACTATCTGGGGCGATGAGCAGTACTTC.

The chain has TRBV10-3 and TRBJ2-7, with 8 bases identical to TRBD1. The CDR3 spans 16 residues. CDR1 is ENHRY, CDR2 SYGVKD, per germline. Trimming cost V 3 bases and J 2 bases; bases outside gene matches: 9. CDR3 in amino acids: CAISDRDRGLTYEQYF. For the CDR3, the DNA is TGTGCCATCAGTGACCGCGACAGGGGATTGACCTACGAGCAGTACTTC.

The genes are TRBV5-1 and TRBJ1-1; 11 nucleotides match TRBD1. CDR1 is SGHRS, CDR2 YFSETQ, per germline. The CDR3 spans 17 residues. J gave up 4 bases and V 4 bases, and 12 bases lay outside the gene matches. The CDR3 nucleotides are TGCGCCAGCAGCACCGGGACAGGGGGGATGGAGAGCACTGAAGCTTTCTTT. Translation gives CASSTGTGGMESTEAFF.

The chain recombines TRBV29-1 with TRBJ1-4; D is undetermined. CDR3 size: 15 residues. V was clipped by 4 bases and J by 2 bases, with 14 bases between them. In germline, CDR1 is SQVTM, CDR2 ANQGSEA. For the CDR3, the DNA is TGCAGCGTTGGTGGCAGTACAGCGACTAATGAAAAACTGTTTTTT. Translation gives CSVGGSTATNEKLFF.

V is TRBV12-3 or TRBV12-4 and J is TRBJ2-4; 7 bases line up with TRBD2. The J call may be faulty, since TRBJ2-5 better matches the DNA end. This CDR3 comprises 15 residues. In DNA form, the CDR3 reads TGTGCCAGCAGCGCAGGACTAGGGTCGGGGGAGACCCAGTACTTC. Translating it yields CASSAGLGSGETQYF.

The rearrangement links TRBV7-9 to TRBJ1-1, with D maybe TRBD1 (5 bases). Germline V CDR1 and CDR2: SEHNR, FQNEAQ (reference sequence). This CDR3 contains 15 residues. The V and J ends lost 3 bases and 3 bases respectively, with 14 bases between them. The CDR3 loop reads CASSFSGTGYTEAFF. In DNA, the CDR3 is TGTGCCAGCAGCTTCTCCGGGACGGGCTACACTGAAGCTTTCTTT.

The chain uses TRBV12-3 or TRBV12-4 and TRBJ2-5; 8 positions match TRBD2. The CDR3 contains 12 residues. Trimming cost V 11 bases and J 2 bases; bases outside gene matches: 4. CDR3 sequence reads: CACGGTQETQYF. CDR3 in DNA: TGTGCCTGCGGGGGGACACAAGAGACCCAGTACTTC.

The V gene is TRBV5-1, the J gene TRBJ2-5; 12 positions match TRBD1. The CDR3 is made up of 15 amino acids. Germline CDR1 and CDR2: SGHRS and YFSETQ. V was pared by 3 bases and J by 11 bases, with 11 bases of the junction left unmatched. In nucleotides, the CDR3 is TGCGCCAGCAGCTCGTACCGGGACAGGGGGCATGAGCAGTACTTC. Amino acid sequence: CASSSYRDRGHEQYF.

The chain combines TRBV6-1 with TRBJ2-1, with D perhaps given as TRBD1 or TRBD2 (5 bases each). Trimming removed 5 bases from V and 5 bases from J, with 22 bases in between. Germline CDR1 and CDR2: MNHNS and SASEGT. The CDR3 runs 17 residues. The CDR3: CASSPIKYQGEDNEQFF. Written as DNA, the CDR3 is TGTGCCAGCAGTCCCATTAAATATCAGGGAGAGGACAATGAGCAGTTCTTC.

This clonotype was counted between two and nine times. An end of the junction does not agree with germline; a read error may underlie this. V usage is TRBV5-6 and J usage is TRBJ2-1; 8 positions agree with TRBD2. This CDR3 region has 15 residues. Germline V gene data show CDR1 as SGHDT and CDR2 as YYEEEE. CDR3 amino acids: CASSLARGVYTEQFF. CDR3 sequence (DNA): TGTGCCAGCAGCTTGGCGCGGGGGGTTTACACTGAGCAGTTCTTC.

The sample holds a few counts of this clonotype. The chain combines TRBV5-5 with TRBJ1-1; 8 bases fit TRBD1. There are 15 residues in the CDR3. J was trimmed by 0 bases and V by 4 bases; bases with no gene match: 5. Germline assignment: CDR1 SGHKS and CDR2 YYEKEE (reference sequence). CDR3 sequence reads: CASSLPGQVNTEAFF. For the CDR3, the DNA is TGTGCCAGCAGCCTTCCGGGACAGGTGAACACTGAAGCTTTCTTT.

This clonotype appeared many times. This sequence joins TRBV29-1 and TRBJ2-7, with D uncertain. Germline CDR1 SQVTM, CDR2 ANQGSEA. The V end lost 2 bases, the J end lost 1 base, and 3 bases lay between the germline ends. This CDR3 spans 11 amino acids. CDR3: CSVESSYEQYF. The CDR3 region has the DNA TGCAGCGTTGAAAGTTCCTACGAGCAGTACTTC.

In regard to this clonotype: A much larger clone sits a single nucleotide away, making a read error possible. The chain links TRBV29-1 to TRBJ2-1; no firm D call. The J call may be faulty, since TRBJ2-7 better matches the DNA end. Looked up from germline, CDR1 is SQVTM and CDR2 is ANQGSEA. The CDR3 length is 14 residues. This CDR3 reads CSVATVLPYNEQYF. In DNA, the CDR3 is TGCAGCGTTGCCACAGTACTCCCCTACAATGAGCAGTACTTC.

This clonotype was found a few times. The chain has TRBV20-1 and TRBJ2-1; D gene ambiguous. The CDR3 is made up of 13 amino acids. Germline-derived CDR1 and CDR2 are DFQATT and SNEGSKA (reference sequence). V shed 0 bases and J shed 4 bases, with 7 bases lying between them. CDR3 region: CSARDLTYNEQFF. CDR3 bases: TGCAGTGCTAGAGATCTAACTTACAATGAGCAGTTCTTC.

The V gene is TRBV5-1, the J gene TRBJ2-7; TRBD2 aligns across 14 bases. The CDR3 runs 15 residues. J was trimmed by 7 bases and V by 7 bases; bases with no gene match: 10. CDR1 is SGHRS and CDR2 is YFSETQ in the germline V gene. The CDR3 sequence is CASGTGTSGSDEQYF. DNA of the CDR3: TGCGCCAGCGGCACTGGGACTAGCGGGAGTGATGAGCAGTACTTC.